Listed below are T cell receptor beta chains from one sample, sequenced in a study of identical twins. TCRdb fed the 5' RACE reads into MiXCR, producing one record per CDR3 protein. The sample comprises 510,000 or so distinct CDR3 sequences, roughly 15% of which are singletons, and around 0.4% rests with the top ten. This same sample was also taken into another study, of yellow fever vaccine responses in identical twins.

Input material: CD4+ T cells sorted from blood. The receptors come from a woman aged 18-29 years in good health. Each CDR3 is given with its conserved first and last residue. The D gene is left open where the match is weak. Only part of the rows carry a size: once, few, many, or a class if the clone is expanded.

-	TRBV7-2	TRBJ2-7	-	CASSLDSAEFYEQYF	TGTGCCAGCAGCTTAGACTCGGCCGAGTTCTACGAGCAGTACTTC
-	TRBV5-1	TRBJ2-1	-	CASSLGTILDEQFF	TGCGCCAGCAGCTTGGGGACAATCTTGGATGAGCAGTTCTTC
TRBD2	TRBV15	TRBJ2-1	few	CATSRDLSGRFYNEQFF	TGTGCCACCAGCAGAGATCTCAGCGGGAGGTTCTACAATGAGCAGTTCTTC
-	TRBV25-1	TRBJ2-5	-	CASSERGRETQYF	TGTGCCAGCAGTGAACGGGGGCGGGAGACCCAGTACTTC
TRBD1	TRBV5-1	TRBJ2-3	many	CASSLARDRPTDTQYF	TGCGCCAGCAGCTTGGCCCGGGACAGACCCACAGATACGCAGTATTTT
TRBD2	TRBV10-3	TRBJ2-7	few	CAISEAGGPLEQYF	TGTGCCATCAGTGAGGCGGGAGGGCCGCTCGAGCAGTACTTC
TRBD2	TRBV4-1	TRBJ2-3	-	CASSQGSSGRGDTQYF	TGCGCCAGCAGCCAAGGGTCTAGCGGGAGAGGAGATACGCAGTATTTT
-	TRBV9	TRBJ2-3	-	CASSVIADHTDTQYF	TGTGCCAGCAGCGTTATAGCGGACCACACAGATACGCAGTATTTT
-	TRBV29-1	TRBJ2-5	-	CSVVGGQGFVETQYF	TGCAGCGTTGTTGGAGGTCAGGGATTCGTTGAGACCCAGTACTTC
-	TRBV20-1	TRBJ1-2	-	CSVTPGVKDGYTF	TGCAGTGTCACCCCAGGGGTTAAGGATGGCTACACCTTC
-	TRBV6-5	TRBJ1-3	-	CASSSTGGSGNTIYF	TGTGCCAGCAGTTCCACCGGCGGGTCTGGAAACACCATATATTTT
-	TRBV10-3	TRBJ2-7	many	CATPGKYEQYF	TGTGCCACCCCCGGAAAATACGAGCAGTACTTC
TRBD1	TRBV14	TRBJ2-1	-	CASSQDWGTGLYNEQFF	TGTGCCAGCAGCCAAGATTGGGGGACAGGGCTCTACAATGAGCAGTTCTTC
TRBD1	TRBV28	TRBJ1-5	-	CATHRTGGSNQPQHF	TGTGCCACCCACCGGACAGGGGGATCGAATCAGCCCCAGCATTTT
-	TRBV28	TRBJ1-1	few	CASTRGGNTEAFF	TGTGCCAGCACCCGCGGCGGGAACACTGAAGCTTTCTTT
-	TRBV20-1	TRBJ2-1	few	CSARTTLAEAYNEQFF	TGCAGTGCTAGAACCACATTAGCGGAGGCCTACAATGAGCAGTTCTTC
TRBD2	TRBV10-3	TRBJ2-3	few	CAISPSGGRTDTQYF	TGTGCCATCAGTCCTAGCGGGGGCCGCACAGATACGCAGTATTTT
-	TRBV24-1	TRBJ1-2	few	CATSGAAGDGYTF	TGTGCCACCAGTGGGGCTGCGGGGGATGGCTACACCTTC
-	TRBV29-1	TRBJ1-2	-	CSVAAMNYGYTF	TGCAGCGTTGCAGCTATGAACTATGGCTACACCTTC
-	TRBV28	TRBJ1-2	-	CASSTRTAYYGYTF	TGTGCCAGCAGTACAAGGACGGCCTACTATGGCTACACCTTC
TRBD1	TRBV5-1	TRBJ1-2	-	CASSLGQGARGYTF	TGCGCCAGCAGCTTGGGACAGGGGGCGCGTGGCTACACCTTC
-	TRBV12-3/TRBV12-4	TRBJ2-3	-	CASSPIRRTDTQYF	TGTGCCAGCAGTCCTATCAGGCGCACAGATACGCAGTATTTT
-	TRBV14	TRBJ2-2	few	CASSTGGMVAGELFF	TGTGCCAGCAGCACTGGAGGAATGGTCGCCGGGGAGCTGTTTTTT
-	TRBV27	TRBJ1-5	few	CASSLSSGVGQPQHF	TGTGCCAGCAGTTTATCATCAGGGGTGGGTCAGCCCCAGCATTTT
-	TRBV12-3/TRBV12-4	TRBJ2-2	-	CASSFLGSGTGELFF	TGTGCCAGTAGTTTTCTCGGGAGTGGCACCGGGGAGCTGTTTTTT
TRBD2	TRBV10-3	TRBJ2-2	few	CAISVGLADGAGELFF	TGTGCCATCAGTGTGGGGCTAGCGGACGGGGCCGGGGAGCTGTTTTTT
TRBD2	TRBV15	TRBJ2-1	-	CATSSPTRLAGSYNEQFF	TGTGCCACCAGCAGCCCCACCCGACTAGCGGGGTCGTACAATGAGCAGTTCTTC
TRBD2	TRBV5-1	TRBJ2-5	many	CASSLTSGIQETQYF	TGCGCCAGCAGCTTAACTAGCGGAATCCAAGAGACCCAGTACTTC
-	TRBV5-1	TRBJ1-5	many	CASSLEGLSSNQPQHF	TGCGCCAGCAGCTTGGAGGGTTTGTCATCGAATCAGCCCCAGCATTTT
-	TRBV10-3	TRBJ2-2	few	CAISESAVTGELFF	TGTGCCATCAGTGAGTCGGCGGTAACCGGGGAGCTGTTTTTT
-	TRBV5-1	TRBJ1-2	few	CASSPNRANYGYTF	TGCGCCAGCAGCCCGAACAGGGCCAACTATGGCTACACCTTC
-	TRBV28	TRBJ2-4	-	CASSPLEDGKNIQYF	TGTGCCAGCAGCCCACTTGAGGACGGGAAAAACATTCAGTACTTC
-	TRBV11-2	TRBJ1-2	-	CASSLEAGMDGYTF	TGTGCCAGCAGCTTAGAGGCGGGAATGGATGGCTACACCTTC
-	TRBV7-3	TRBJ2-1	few	CASSLLATPYNEQFF	TGTGCCAGCAGCTTACTTGCGACCCCCTACAATGAGCAGTTCTTC
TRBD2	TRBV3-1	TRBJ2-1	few	CASSQRQLLGLAGGRSYNEQFF	TGTGCCAGCAGCCAACGCCAACTCTTGGGACTAGCGGGGGGGCGTTCCTACAATGAGCAGTTCTTC